The 6 T cell receptor beta chains below all came from one sample that was sequenced in a study of vaccination effects on CD4 cells after COVID-19. Ahead of sequencing, the ViraFEST assay grew antigen-specific CD4+ T cells using viral peptide pools. Scientists isolated CD4+ T cells after a roughly nine-day culture period ended. Convalescent patients had PCR-confirmed SARS-CoV-2 infection between March and December 2020. These TCRs are of unknown antigen specificity. Sequencing used immunoSEQ multiplex PCR; TCRdb keeps in-frame clones, though not all of them. This table has 35,000 to 55,000 clones, approximately 70% appearing once. Sequencing used CD4+ T cells from PBMCs cultured with a peptide pool, obtained before COVID-19 vaccination. Source of these receptors: a human donor who had a prior SARS-CoV-2 infection.

This rearrangement joins TRBV5-6 to TRBJ2-5, with D tentatively TRBD2 (6 bases). The ends were cut back, 5 bases at V and 4 bases at J, with 12 bases in the middle. Germline loops: CDR1 SGHDT, CDR2 YYEEEE. CDR3 length: 13 amino acids. CDR3 nucleotides: TGTGCCAGCAGAGGGACTTGGGGAGAGACCCAGTACTTC. Translation gives CASRGTWGETQYF.

The chain carries TRBV24-1 and TRBJ2-1, with 8 nucleotides matching TRBD2. With V trimmed by 3 bases and J by 3 bases, 12 bases remained unmatched. This CDR3 comprises 18 residues. In germline, CDR1 is KGHDR, CDR2 SFDVKD. CDR3 region: CATSDPSAGGNRYNEQFF. As DNA, the CDR3 is TGTGCCACCAGTGATCCCTCGGCGGGAGGTAACCGCTACAATGAGCAGTTCTTC.

The chain combines TRBV7-2 with TRBJ2-1; 7 bases match TRBD2. V was pared by 1 base and J by 9 bases, with 6 bases of the junction left unmatched. This CDR3 is 14 amino acids long. The V gene's germline CDR1 is SGHTA and CDR2 FQGNSA. The DNA for the CDR3 is TGTGCCAGCAGCTTAGGGGCGGGGGTAGGTGAGCAGTTCTTC. Translated: CASSLGAGVGEQFF.

V usage is TRBV7-8 and J usage is TRBJ2-2; 8 bases match TRBD1. The ends lost 2 bases at V and 0 bases at J; junction bases unmatched: 8. This CDR3 spans 18 amino acids. The germline gives CDR1 SGHVS, CDR2 FQNEAQ. This CDR3 is CASSLIQGVGPNTGELFF. Here the CDR3 DNA reads TGTGCCAGCAGCTTAATACAGGGGGTGGGACCGAACACCGGGGAGCTGTTTTTT.

The chain employs TRBV12-3 or TRBV12-4 and TRBJ2-1; the D is unclear. Trimming stripped 7 bases from V and 4 bases from J, with 11 bases between. The CDR3 runs to 13 residues. The DNA for the CDR3 is TGTGCCAGCAAACCCGCTGGGTACAATGAGCAGTTCTTC. It is translated as CASKPAGYNEQFF.

The chain links TRBV5-5 to TRBJ1-1; D not resolved. The V gene's germline CDR1 is SGHKS and CDR2 YYEKEE (reference sequence). V lost 2 bases, J lost 3 bases, and 14 bases lay in between. The CDR3 length is 15 residues. In DNA form, the CDR3 reads TGTGCCAGCAGCTTTCTTACCCTTGGGGACACTGAAGCTTTCTTT. Translation gives CASSFLTLGDTEAFF. Full variable domain (rest looked up from reference TRBV5-5 and TRBJ1-1): DAGVTQSPTHLIKTRGQQVTLRCSPISGHKSVSWYQQVLGQGPQFIFQYYEKEERGRGNFPDRFSARQFPNYSSELNVNALLLGDSALYLCASSFLTLGDTEAFFGQGTRLTVV.